This T cell receptor beta chain stems from a study of HIV-infected patients and healthy controls. Study background: In about 85% of the 16 patients, CD4 counts climbed slightly after three months but remained subnormal. Total CDR3 counts per chain did not differ significantly between patients and controls. Findings and caveats of the study: Significantly higher mean Gini indices appeared in HIV-infected repertoires, possibly reflecting oligoclonality.

The V and J ends lost 5 bases and 0 bases, in that order; junction bases with no gene match: 6. CDR3 length: 15 amino acids. Looked up from germline, CDR1 is SEHNR and CDR2 is FQNEAQ (reference sequence). This clonotype was found once. The antigen is unknown. Roughly three months, about 14 weeks, into antiretroviral therapy, follow-up blood was collected. Whole blood was used without fractionation, so all unsorted peripheral T cells were included. Alpha and beta constant-region primers primed reverse transcription of 500 to 550 ng RNA. Using multiplexing indices, alpha and beta chain libraries were generated apart by chain-specific third strand synthesis. One entry per CDR3 protein results from TCRdb running MiXCR on the 5' RACE reads. The sample consists of about 14,000 distinct CDR3 sequences, around 12% of them appearing once.

This chain connects TRBV7-9 to TRBJ1-1, with 7 bases aligning to TRBD1. The receptor was derived from an adult with HIV infection. The donor label of this sample is uncertain. The sample here was blood, taken during antiretroviral therapy. The CDR3, as DNA: TGTGCCAGCAGCGCCCTACAGGGGATGAACACTGAAGCTTTCTTT. Translation gives CASSALQGMNTEAFF. The complete variable domain, with remaining parts taken from reference TRBV7-9 and TRBJ1-1, reads DTGVSQNPRHKITKRGQNVTFRCDPISEHNRLYWYRQTLGQGPEFLTYFQNEAQLEKSRLLSDRFSAERPKGSFSTLEIQRTEQGDSAMYLCASSALQGMNTEAFFGQGTRLTVV.